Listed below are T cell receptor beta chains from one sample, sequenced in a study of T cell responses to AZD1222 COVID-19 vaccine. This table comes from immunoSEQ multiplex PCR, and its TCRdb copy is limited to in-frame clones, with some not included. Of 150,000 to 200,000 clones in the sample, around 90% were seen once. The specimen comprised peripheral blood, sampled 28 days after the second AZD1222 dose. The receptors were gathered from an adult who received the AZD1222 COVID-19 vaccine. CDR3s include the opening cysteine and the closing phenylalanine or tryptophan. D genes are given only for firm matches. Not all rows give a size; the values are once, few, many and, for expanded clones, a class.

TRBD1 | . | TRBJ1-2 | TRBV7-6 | CASSSAPGGGYTF | TGTGCCAGCAGCTCCGCCCCAGGGGGCGGCTACACCTTC
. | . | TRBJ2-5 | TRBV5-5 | CASSLVGTRETQYF | TGTGCCAGCAGCTTAGTTGGTACTAGGGAGACCCAGTACTTC
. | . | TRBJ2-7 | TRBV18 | CASSGGGGYYEQYF | TGTGCCAGCTCCGGGGGAGGGGGCTATTACGAGCAGTACTTC
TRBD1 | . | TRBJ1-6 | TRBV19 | CASSPRGGTGGLSPLHF | TGTGCCAGTAGTCCCCGGGGGGGGACAGGGGGCCTTTCACCCCTCCACTTT
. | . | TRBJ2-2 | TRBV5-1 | CASSFPGELFF | TGCGCCAGCAGCTTTCCCGGGGAGCTGTTTTTT
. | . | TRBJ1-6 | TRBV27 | CASSLHHNSPLHF | TGTGCCAGCAGTCTCCACCATAATTCACCCCTCCACTTT
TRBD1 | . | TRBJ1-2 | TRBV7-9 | CASSLGRDRNNGYTF | TGTGCCAGCAGCTTAGGCCGGGACAGAAATAATGGCTACACCTTC
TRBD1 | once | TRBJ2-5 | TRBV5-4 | CASSPVIGTGEETQYF | TGTGCCAGCAGCCCCGTGATCGGGACAGGGGAAGAGACCCAGTACTTC
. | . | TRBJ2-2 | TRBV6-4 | CASRTGLHTGELFF | TGTGCCAGCAGAACAGGGCTTCACACCGGGGAGCTGTTTTTT
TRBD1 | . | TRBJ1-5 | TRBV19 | CASSGTGAYQPQHF | TGTGCCAGTAGTGGGACAGGGGCGTATCAGCCCCAGCATTTT
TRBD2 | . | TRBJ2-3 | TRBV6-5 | CASSSSGGVGPDTQYF | TGTGCCAGCAGTTCTAGCGGGGGGGTCGGTCCAGATACGCAGTATTTT
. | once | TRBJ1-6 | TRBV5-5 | CASSSLASSYNSPLHF | TGTGCCAGCAGCTCCCTGGCGAGCTCCTATAATTCACCCCTCCACTTT
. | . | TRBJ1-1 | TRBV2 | CASSEEVNTEAFF | TGTGCCAGCAGTGAAGAGGTGAACACTGAAGCTTTCTTT
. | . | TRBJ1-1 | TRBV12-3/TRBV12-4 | CASSGQAQTEAFF | TGTGCCAGCAGCGGACAAGCCCAGACTGAAGCTTTCTTT